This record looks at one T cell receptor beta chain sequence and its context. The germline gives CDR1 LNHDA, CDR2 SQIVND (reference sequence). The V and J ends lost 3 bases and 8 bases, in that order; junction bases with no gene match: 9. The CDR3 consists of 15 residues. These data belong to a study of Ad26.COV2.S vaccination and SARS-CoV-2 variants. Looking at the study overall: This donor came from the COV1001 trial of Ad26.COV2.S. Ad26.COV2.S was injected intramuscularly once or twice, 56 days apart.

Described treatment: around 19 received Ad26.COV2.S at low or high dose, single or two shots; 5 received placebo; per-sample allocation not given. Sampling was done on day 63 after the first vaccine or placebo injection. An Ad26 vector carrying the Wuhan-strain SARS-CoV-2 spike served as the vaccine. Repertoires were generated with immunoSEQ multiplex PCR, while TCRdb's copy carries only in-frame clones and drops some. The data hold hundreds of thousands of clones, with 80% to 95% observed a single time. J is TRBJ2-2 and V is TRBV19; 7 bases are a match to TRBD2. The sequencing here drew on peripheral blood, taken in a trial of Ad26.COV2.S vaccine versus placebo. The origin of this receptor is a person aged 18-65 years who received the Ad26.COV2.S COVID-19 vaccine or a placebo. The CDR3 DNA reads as TGTGCCAGTAGTATTTTGGGGGACTATGCAGGGGAGCTGTTTTTT. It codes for CASSILGDYAGELFF.